This T cell receptor beta chain was sequenced in a study of CD8+CD57+ T cells in acquired aplastic anemia. Turning to the study itself: Across the sorted CD4+ and CD8+ cells, DNA amounts averaged about 3 ug. There were some 11 million reads, on average, for CD4+ cells from healthy donors.

It was genomic DNA that served as the template for profiling TCR beta VDJ and CDR3. Using its own MiXCR run on the reads, TCRdb lists one record per CDR3 protein. The sample shows approximately 65,000 distinct CDR3 sequences, 55% of them seen only once. Overall study findings and caveats: Simpson's diversity of CD8+ cells was not significantly different in patients compared with controls. Patients shared approximately 30 CD8+ CDR3 sequences with controls.

From germline, CDR1 is SEHNR and CDR2 FQNEAQ (reference sequence). The V segment lost 4 bases and the J segment 2 bases; nucleotides outside the gene matches: 2. The CDR3 runs 14 residues. Ten or more counts support this clonotype. What it binds is not known. This TCR was sampled from a human donor in good health, serving as a control. The sample taken for sequencing was sorted CD4+, CD8+, or CD8+CD57+ T cells (not recorded which) from PBMCs. V gene TRBV7-9 combines with J gene TRBJ1-5, with 7 bases identical to TRBD1. The DNA of the CDR3 is TGTGCCAGCAGCTCCACAGGGGGCAATCAGCCCCAGCATTTT. This encodes CASSSTGGNQPQHF.